The 8 T cell receptor beta chains presented below share a single source sample, sequenced in a study of shared clonotypes between healthy human individuals. Repertoires were generated with immunoSEQ multiplex PCR, while TCRdb's copy carries only in-frame clones and drops some. Among over a million clones listed, roughly 80% were seen once. The sample was memory CD4+ T cells sorted from blood. Subset reported: CD45RA-negative fraction. These receptor sequences come from a man aged 18 to 29 in good health.

The genes are TRBV5-1 and TRBJ2-7; the match to TRBD1 covers 9 bases. The CDR3 has 14 amino acids. Per the germline V gene, CDR1 is SGHRS and CDR2 is YFSETQ. V was pared by 5 bases and J by 3 bases, with 6 bases of the junction left unmatched. CDR3 amino acids: CASRARGQGYEQYF. In nucleotides, the CDR3 is TGCGCCAGCAGGGCGAGGGGACAGGGCTACGAGCAGTACTTC.

This chain joins TRBV10-3 and TRBJ1-4; 7 nucleotides match TRBD1. This CDR3 has 15 residues. CDR1 is ENHRY and CDR2 is SYGVKD in the germline V gene. The J segment lost 5 bases and the V segment lost 4 bases, leaving 7 bases of the junction unmatched. CDR3 sequence (DNA): TGTGCCATCAGTGTTCGAGGGGGCTCCAATGAAAAACTGTTTTTT. Translation gives CAISVRGGSNEKLFF.

The genes are TRBV2 and TRBJ2-3; D assignment may be TRBD1 or TRBD2 (5 bases each). This CDR3 is 14 amino acids long. Germline V CDR1 and CDR2: SNHLY, FYNNEI. Between the trimmed V and J ends, which lost 7 bases and 2 bases, there was a span of 13 bases. The CDR3, as DNA: TGTGCCAGCAACTACCGGGGACCCACAGATACGCAGTATTTT. It specifies CASNYRGPTDTQYF.

The chain couples TRBV7-2 to TRBJ2-2; a possible D gene is TRBD2 (6 bases). The germline gives CDR1 SGHTA, CDR2 FQGNSA. V shed 5 bases and J shed 7 bases, with 20 bases lying between them. The CDR3 runs to 16 residues. CDR3 nucleotides: TGTGCCAGCAGCCCGTCGCAACTAGCTTCGCACGGGGAGCTGTTTTTT. This codes for CASSPSQLASHGELFF.

This chain uses TRBV10-2 with TRBJ2-7; 10 bases align to TRBD1. Trimming removed 6 bases from V and 6 bases from J; junction bases left unmatched: 11. The germline V gene encodes CDR1 WSHSY and CDR2 SAAADI. The CDR3 consists of 15 residues. The CDR3 protein is CASRLGQGNSLEQYF. The CDR3, as DNA: TGCGCCAGCAGACTGGGACAGGGGAATTCCCTCGAGCAGTACTTC.

The rearrangement joins TRBV5-1 to TRBJ2-4; 9 bases match TRBD2. V was pared by 0 bases and J by 3 bases, with 7 bases of the junction left unmatched. There are 17 residues in the CDR3. CDR1 is SGHRS, CDR2 YFSETQ, per germline. This CDR3 is CASSLGMFSGGKNIQYF. The CDR3 coding sequence is TGCGCCAGCAGCTTGGGAATGTTTAGCGGGGGCAAAAACATTCAGTACTTC.

The table lists this clone with many counts. This chain connects TRBV5-1 to TRBJ2-1, with 10 positions matching TRBD2. The CDR3 contains 16 residues. Germline assignment: CDR1 SGHRS and CDR2 YFSETQ. Trimming removed 1 base from V and 9 bases from J; junction bases left unmatched: 10. The chain's CDR3 is CASSLRSGGASFEQFF. The CDR3 DNA sequence: TGCGCCAGCAGCTTGCGGAGCGGGGGGGCATCATTTGAGCAGTTCTTC.

The genes are TRBV5-1 and TRBJ1-6; 7 bases map to TRBD1. Trimming cost V 4 bases and J 9 bases; bases outside gene matches: 10. The CDR3 consists of 15 residues. The germline V gene has CDR1 SGHRS and CDR2 YFSETQ. CDR3 sequence: CASSVRDSLGSPLHF. CDR3 DNA: TGCGCCAGCAGCGTACGGGACAGCCTGGGTTCACCCCTCCACTTT.